This T cell receptor beta chain was captured by sequencing in a study of T cells after yellow fever vaccination (dated by TCRdb to the late 2010s). About the full investigation: The SMART-Seq v4 Ultra Low Input RNA kit was used to prepare libraries from fractions with low cell numbers. To follow T-cell clones before and after primary and booster YFV17D yellow fever vaccination, bulk TCR alpha and beta repertoires were sequenced over time. Two healthy male donors, one aged 18 to 30 and one aged 30 to 40 years, made up the cohort. Blood samples were taken at several timepoints before and after primary and secondary immunization, and bulk PBMC replicates and cell subsets were isolated. Study-level results and caveats: After the booster, most clones that had expanded after primary vaccination were detected again (around 97% of CD4 and 70% to 90% of CD8), suggesting broad maintenance of memory. The study included only a couple of donors, which limits how far the findings can be generalized. The secondary T-cell response was found to be weaker but faster than the primary response, with a peak reached on day 5 rather than on day 15. A small fraction of clonotypes showed up in both the CD4 and CD8 compartments, probably as a result of convergent recombination. Computational filtering was needed because FACS-sorted repertoires could contain abundant contaminating clonotypes from the bulk population.

TCR cDNA was synthesized by 5'RACE template switching, which introduced a universal primer site and unique molecular identifiers. Priming of cDNA synthesis was performed from both the TCR alpha and TCR beta constant segments. Two PCR steps were used to amplify libraries, with sample barcodes and sequencing adapters being added in the second step. Sequencing of the libraries was done on either Illumina HiSeq 2500 (2x100 bp) or NovaSeq (2x150 bp). The study's own analysis went as follows. MIGEC handled demultiplexing of reads and collapsing into UMI consensus sequences, while MiXCR performed V(D)J alignment. Clonotypes responding to the vaccine were identified with edgeR on replicate PBMC samples, with the criteria of FDR below 0.01 and a log2 fold change above 5 up to day 15. Each bulk clonotype received a CD4 or CD8 identity based on whether the sequenced CD4 or CD8 repertoire contained that clonotype at higher abundance. TCRdb applied fastp at Q25 and MiXCR to the public reads, then kept only in-frame beta chains. CDR3 protein duplicates are merged, each entry listing the most common genes and DNA. TCRdb, rather than the study authors, made the V and J calls. This sample holds roughly 300,000 distinct CDR3 sequences; around 7.3% were observed only once. 15% to 20% of the sample is held by the ten biggest clonotypes.

Worth noting for this clonotype: Its target antigen remains unknown. It has no much larger one-base neighbor in the sample; base qualities were not kept.

The treatment or condition label, as the study defines it: live attenuated yellow fever vaccine strain. At each blood-draw timepoint, two biological replicates of bulk PBMCs were collected. PBMCs were isolated from peripheral blood using a standard Ficoll-Paque protocol. RNA was extracted with TriZol from bulk PBMCs, CD4 and CD8 fractions, and dextramer-positive and dextramer-negative fractions. From cysteine to valine, the CDR3 is 16 amino acids long. The entry retains the CDR3 DNA only, 48 bases that are in frame from base 1. Germline trimming: 0 bases from V, 0 bases from J; junction bases outside gene matches: 5. CDR1 and CDR2 (MNHEY, SVGEGT) derive from the germline V gene.

The sequencing used PBMCs, collected about 41 days after the first yellow fever vaccination. The sequence was collected from a man aged 18 to 35 who received the YFV17D yellow fever vaccine. Recombination linked TRBV6-2 or TRBV6-3 to TRBJ2-7; 7 nucleotides in the junction match TRBD1. In nucleotide form, the sequence is TGTGCCAGCAGTTACTCGGCGGACAGGAGCTCCTACGAGCAGTACGTC. Translated, it reads CASSYSADRSSYEQYV.